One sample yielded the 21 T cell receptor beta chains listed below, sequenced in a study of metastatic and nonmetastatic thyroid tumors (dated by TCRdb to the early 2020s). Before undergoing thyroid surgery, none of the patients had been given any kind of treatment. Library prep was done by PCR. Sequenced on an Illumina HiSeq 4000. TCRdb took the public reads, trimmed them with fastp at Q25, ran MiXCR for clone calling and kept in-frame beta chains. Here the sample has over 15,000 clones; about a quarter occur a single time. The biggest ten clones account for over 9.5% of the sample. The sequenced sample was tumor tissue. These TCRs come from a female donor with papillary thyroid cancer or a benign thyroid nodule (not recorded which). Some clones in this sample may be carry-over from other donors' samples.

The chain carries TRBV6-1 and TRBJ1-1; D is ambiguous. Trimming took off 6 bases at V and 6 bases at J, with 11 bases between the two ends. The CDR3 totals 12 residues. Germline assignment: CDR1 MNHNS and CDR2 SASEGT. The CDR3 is CASSSTESEAFF. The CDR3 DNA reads TGTGCCAGCAGCTCCACAGAGTCTGAAGCTTTCTTT.

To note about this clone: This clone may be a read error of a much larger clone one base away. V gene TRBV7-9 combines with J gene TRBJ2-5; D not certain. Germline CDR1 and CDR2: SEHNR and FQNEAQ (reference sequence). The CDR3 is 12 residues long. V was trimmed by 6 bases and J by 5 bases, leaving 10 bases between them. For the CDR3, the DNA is TGTGCCAGCAGTTTTGTGGGGGAGACCCAGTACTTC. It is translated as CASSFVGETQYF.

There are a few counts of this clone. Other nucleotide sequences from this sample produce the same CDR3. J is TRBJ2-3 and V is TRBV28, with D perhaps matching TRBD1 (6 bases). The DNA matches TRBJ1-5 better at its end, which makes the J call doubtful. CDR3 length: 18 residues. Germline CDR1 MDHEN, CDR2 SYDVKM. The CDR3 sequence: CASSSGLAFLGGTDTQHF. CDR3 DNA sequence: TGTGCCAGCAGTTCGGGACTAGCGTTTTTGGGGGGCACAGATACTCAGCATTTT.

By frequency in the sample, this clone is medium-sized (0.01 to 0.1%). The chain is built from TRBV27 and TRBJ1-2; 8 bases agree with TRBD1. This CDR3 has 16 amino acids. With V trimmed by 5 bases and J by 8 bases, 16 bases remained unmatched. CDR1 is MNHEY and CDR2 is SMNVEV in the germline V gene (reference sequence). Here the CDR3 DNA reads TGTGCCAGCAGTCCGGGACAGGTAGTCCGGGCTAGGGGCTACACCTTC. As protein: CASSPGQVVRARGYTF.

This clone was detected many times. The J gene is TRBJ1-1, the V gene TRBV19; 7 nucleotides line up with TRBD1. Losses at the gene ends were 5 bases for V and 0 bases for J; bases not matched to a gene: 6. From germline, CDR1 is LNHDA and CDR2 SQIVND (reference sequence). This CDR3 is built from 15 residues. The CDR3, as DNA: TGTGCCAGTAGTCCACGACAGGGATTGAACACTGAAGCTTTCTTT. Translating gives CASSPRQGLNTEAFF.

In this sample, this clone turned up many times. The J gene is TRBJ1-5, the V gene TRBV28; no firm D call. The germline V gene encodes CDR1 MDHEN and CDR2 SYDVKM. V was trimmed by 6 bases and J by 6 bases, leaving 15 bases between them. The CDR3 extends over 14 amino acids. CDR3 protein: CASRSWGNGQPQHF. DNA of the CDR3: TGTGCCAGCAGAAGTTGGGGTAACGGTCAGCCCCAGCATTTT.

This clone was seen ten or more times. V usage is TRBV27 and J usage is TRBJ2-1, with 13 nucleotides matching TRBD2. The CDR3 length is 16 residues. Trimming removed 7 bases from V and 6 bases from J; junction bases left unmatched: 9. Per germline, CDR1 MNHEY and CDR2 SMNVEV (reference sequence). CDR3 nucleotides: TGTGCCAGCACCGAAACCGGACTAGCGGGAGTCAATGAGCAGTTCTTC. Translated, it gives CASTETGLAGVNEQFF.

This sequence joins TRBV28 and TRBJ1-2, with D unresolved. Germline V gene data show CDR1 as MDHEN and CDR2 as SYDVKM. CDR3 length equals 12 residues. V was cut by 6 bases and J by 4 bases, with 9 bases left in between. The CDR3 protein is CASSFFVYGYTF. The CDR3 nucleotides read TGTGCCAGCAGCTTCTTTGTCTATGGCTACACCTTC.

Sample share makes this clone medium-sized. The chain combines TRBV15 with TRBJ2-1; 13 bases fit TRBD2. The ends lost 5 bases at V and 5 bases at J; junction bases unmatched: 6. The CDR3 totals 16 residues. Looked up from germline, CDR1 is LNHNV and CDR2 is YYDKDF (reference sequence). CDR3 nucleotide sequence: TGTGCCACCAGCTCAGGACTAGCGGGAGACGACAATGAGCAGTTCTTC. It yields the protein CATSSGLAGDDNEQFF.

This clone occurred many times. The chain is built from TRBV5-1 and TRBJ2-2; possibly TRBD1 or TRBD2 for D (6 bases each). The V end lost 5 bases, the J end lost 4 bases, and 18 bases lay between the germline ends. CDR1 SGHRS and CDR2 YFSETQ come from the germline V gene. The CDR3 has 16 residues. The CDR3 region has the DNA TGCGCCAGCAGTAAGACGTCGGGGGCTTTCACCGGGGAGCTGTTTTTT. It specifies CASSKTSGAFTGELFF.

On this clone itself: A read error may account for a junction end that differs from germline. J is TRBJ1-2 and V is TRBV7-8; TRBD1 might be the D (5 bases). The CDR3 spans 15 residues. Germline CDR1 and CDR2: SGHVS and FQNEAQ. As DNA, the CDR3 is TGTGCCAGCAGCCCTCAGGGACTCCTGACATATGGCGACACCTTC. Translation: CASSPQGLLTYGDTF.

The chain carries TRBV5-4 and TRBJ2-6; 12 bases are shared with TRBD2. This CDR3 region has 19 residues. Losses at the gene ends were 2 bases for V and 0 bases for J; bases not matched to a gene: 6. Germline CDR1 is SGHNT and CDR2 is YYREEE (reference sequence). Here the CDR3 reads CASSFGALAGGSGANVLTF. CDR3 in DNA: TGTGCCAGCAGCTTTGGGGCACTAGCGGGAGGCTCTGGGGCCAACGTCCTGACTTTC. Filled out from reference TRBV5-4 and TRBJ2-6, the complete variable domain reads ETGVTQSPTHLIKTRGQQVTLRCSSQSGHNTVSWYQQALGQGPQFIFQYYREEENGRGNFPPRFSGLQFPNYSSELNVNALELDDSALYLCASSFGALAGGSGANVLTFGAGSRLTVL.

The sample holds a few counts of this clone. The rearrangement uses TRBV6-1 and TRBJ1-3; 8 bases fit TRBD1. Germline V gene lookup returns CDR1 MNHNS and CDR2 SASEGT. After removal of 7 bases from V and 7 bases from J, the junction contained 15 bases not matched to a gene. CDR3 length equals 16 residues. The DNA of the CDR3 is TGTGCCAGCAAATTTGAATCAGGGGGCTTATGGAACACCATATATTTT. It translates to CASKFESGGLWNTIYF.

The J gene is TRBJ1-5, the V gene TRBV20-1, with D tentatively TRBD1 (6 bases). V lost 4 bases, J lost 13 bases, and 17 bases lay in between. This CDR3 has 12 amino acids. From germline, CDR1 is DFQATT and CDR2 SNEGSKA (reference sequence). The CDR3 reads CSAKQGNHPQHF. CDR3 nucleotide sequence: TGCAGTGCTAAACAGGGAAATCATCCTCAGCATTTT.

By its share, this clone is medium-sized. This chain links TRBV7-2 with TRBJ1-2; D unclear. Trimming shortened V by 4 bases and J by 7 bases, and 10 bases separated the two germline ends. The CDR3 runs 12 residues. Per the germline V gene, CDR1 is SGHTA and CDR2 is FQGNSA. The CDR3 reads CASSSLLSGYTF. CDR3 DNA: TGTGCCAGCAGCTCCCTTTTGAGTGGCTACACCTTC. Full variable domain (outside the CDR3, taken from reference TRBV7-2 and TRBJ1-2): GAGVSQSPSNKVTEKGKDVELRCDPISGHTALYWYRQSLGQGLEFLIYFQGNSAPDKSGLPSDRFSAERTGGSVSTLTIQRTQQEDSAVYLCASSSLLSGYTFGSGTRLTVV.

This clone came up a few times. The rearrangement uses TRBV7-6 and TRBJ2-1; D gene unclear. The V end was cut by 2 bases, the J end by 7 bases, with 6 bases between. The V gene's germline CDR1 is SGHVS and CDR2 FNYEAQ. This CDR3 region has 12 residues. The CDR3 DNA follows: TGTGCCAGCAGCTTATATTGGAATGAGCAGTTCTTC. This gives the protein CASSLYWNEQFF.

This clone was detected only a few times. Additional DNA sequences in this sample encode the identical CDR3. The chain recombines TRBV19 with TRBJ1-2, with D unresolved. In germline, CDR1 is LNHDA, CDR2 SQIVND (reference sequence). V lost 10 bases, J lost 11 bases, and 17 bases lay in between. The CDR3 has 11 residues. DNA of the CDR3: TGTGCCACGAACACGGTGGGAGGTTACACCTTC. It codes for CATNTVGGYTF.

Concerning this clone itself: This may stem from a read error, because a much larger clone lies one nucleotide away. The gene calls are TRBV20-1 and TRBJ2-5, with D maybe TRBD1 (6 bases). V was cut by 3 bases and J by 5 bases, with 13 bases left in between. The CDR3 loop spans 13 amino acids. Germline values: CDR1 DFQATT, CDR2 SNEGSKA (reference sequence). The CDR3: CSASRQVLETQYF. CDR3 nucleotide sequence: TGCAGTGCTAGTCGACAGGTGCTCGAGACCCAGTACTTC.

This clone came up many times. The CDR3: CASTKPGGQGPEKLFF. DNA for the CDR3: TGTGCCAGCACCAAGCCCGGGGGACAGGGACCCGAAAAACTGTTTTTT. The chain joins TRBV6-2 or TRBV6-3 to TRBJ1-4, with TRBD1 matching 9 bases. The V and J ends lost 7 bases and 8 bases, in that order; junction bases with no gene match: 14. Germline assignment: CDR1 MNHEY and CDR2 SVGEGT. The CDR3 covers 16 residues.

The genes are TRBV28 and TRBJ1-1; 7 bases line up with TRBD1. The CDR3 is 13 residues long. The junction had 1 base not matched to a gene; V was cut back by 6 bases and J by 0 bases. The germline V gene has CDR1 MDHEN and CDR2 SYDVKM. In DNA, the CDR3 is TGTGCCAGCAGCGGGACAGTGAACACTGAAGCTTTCTTT. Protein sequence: CASSGTVNTEAFF.

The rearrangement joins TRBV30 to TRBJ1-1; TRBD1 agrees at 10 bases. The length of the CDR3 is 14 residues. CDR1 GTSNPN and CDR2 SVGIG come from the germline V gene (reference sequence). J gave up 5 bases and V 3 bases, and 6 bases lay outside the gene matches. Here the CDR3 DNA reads TGTGCCTGGAGGGGGACAGGGGAATGGACTGAAGCTTTCTTT. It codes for CAWRGTGEWTEAFF.